Listed below are T cell receptor beta chains from one sample, sequenced in a study of a mutant IDH1 vaccine in newly diagnosed glioma. Sequencing was performed with immunoSEQ multiplex PCR; in TCRdb, only in-frame clones are kept and a portion is missing. The data contain roughly 64,000 clones, 74% of them seen just once; the ten biggest clones take up roughly 5%. No antigen has been identified for these receptors. The sample was PBMCs, taken from a glioma patient whose treatment included an IDH1 peptide vaccine. These TCRs come from a man aged 50-59 years with glioma. Each CDR3 is given with its conserved first and last residue. A D gene is named only where the DNA matches it firmly. Rows may omit the clone size; those that give it use once, few, many or a size class.

TRBJ1-5,TRBV19,.,TRBD1,CASNDRDGQPQHF,TGTGCCAGTAACGACAGGGATGGGCAGCCCCAGCATTTT
TRBJ2-4,TRBV6-1,.,TRBD2,CASSEGGGRDIQYF,TGTGCCAGCAGTGAAGGCGGGGGTCGGGACATTCAGTACTTC
TRBJ1-5,TRBV7-9,.,TRBD1,CASSSGTGVGNQPQHF,TGTGCCAGCAGCTCCGGGACAGGGGTGGGTAATCAGCCCCAGCATTTT
TRBJ1-2,TRBV7-2,.,.,CASSPDRNRIFRGYTF,TGTGCCAGCAGTCCCGACAGGAATCGGATTTTCAGGGGCTACACCTTC
TRBJ2-5,TRBV2,.,TRBD2,CASTFGTSGWETQYF,TGTGCCAGCACATTCGGGACTAGCGGATGGGAGACCCAGTACTTC
TRBJ1-5,TRBV5-6,.,.,CASSLLGINQPQHF,TGTGCCAGCAGCTTGTTGGGTATCAATCAGCCCCAGCATTTT
TRBJ2-5,TRBV7-9,few,.,CASSLARDQETQYF,TGTGCCAGCAGCTTAGCCCGCGACCAAGAGACCCAGTACTTC
TRBJ2-7,TRBV30,.,.,CAWSSQGYEQYF,TGTGCCTGGAGTAGCCAGGGGTACGAGCAGTACTTC
TRBJ1-2,TRBV5-1,.,.,CASSLEGQDYGYTF,TGCGCCAGCAGCTTGGAGGGACAAGACTATGGCTACACCTTC
TRBJ1-1,TRBV9,.,.,CASSAGVGPNTEAFF,TGTGCCAGCAGCGCTGGGGTGGGACCGAACACTGAAGCTTTCTTT
TRBJ2-7,TRBV20-1,.,TRBD2,CSGGLAYEQYF,TGCAGTGGGGGACTAGCGTACGAGCAGTACTTC
TRBJ1-5,TRBV15,.,.,CATSRDNQPQHF,TGTGCCACCAGCAGAGATAATCAGCCCCAGCATTTT
TRBJ2-7,TRBV27,.,TRBD1,CASSRTGVAYEQYF,TGTGCCAGCAGTCGGACAGGGGTAGCCTACGAGCAGTACTTC
TRBJ2-7,TRBV27,.,.,CASSPTETYEQYF,TGTGCCAGCAGTCCCACAGAAACCTACGAGCAGTACTTC
TRBJ2-3,TRBV27,.,TRBD2,CASSSLAADTQYF,TGTGCCAGCAGTTCACTAGCGGCAGATACGCAGTATTTT
TRBJ1-3,TRBV19,.,.,CASSIPPGRFSGNTIYF,TGTGCCAGTAGTATACCCCCTGGCAGGTTTTCTGGAAACACCATATATTTT
TRBJ1-5,TRBV5-5,.,TRBD1,CASSLGTGGNQPQHF,TGTGCCAGCAGCTTGGGGACAGGGGGCAATCAGCCCCAGCATTTT
TRBJ1-5,TRBV5-1,.,TRBD1,CASSLTGTGNWPQHF,TGCGCCAGCAGCCTCACCGGGACAGGGAATTGGCCCCAGCATTTT
TRBJ2-7,TRBV15,.,.,CATSRPNSYEQYF,TGTGCCACCAGCAGACCTAACTCCTACGAGCAGTACTTC
TRBJ2-3,TRBV5-6,.,.,CASSLGGGADTQYF,TGTGCCAGCAGCTTGGGGGGCGGCGCAGATACGCAGTATTTT
TRBJ2-1,TRBV5-4,.,TRBD2,CASSLGLLAVYNEQFF,TGTGCCAGCAGCTTGGGATTACTAGCGGTGTACAATGAGCAGTTCTTC
TRBJ1-5,TRBV10-3,.,.,CAISDREEQPQHF,TGTGCCATCAGTGACCGAGAGGAACAGCCCCAGCATTTT
TRBJ1-1,TRBV11-2,.,TRBD1,CASSLGGQVRAFF,TGTGCCAGCAGCTTAGGGGGACAGGTCCGAGCTTTCTTT
TRBJ1-3,TRBV7-2,.,.,CASSFIGSWENTIYF,TGTGCCAGCAGCTTTATAGGGTCATGGGAAAACACCATATATTTT
TRBJ1-5,TRBV28,.,.,CASELAGTPSNQPQHF,TGTGCCAGCGAGTTGGCGGGGACACCTAGCAATCAGCCCCAGCATTTT
TRBJ1-1,TRBV27,.,.,CASSTGIMNTEAFF,TGTGCCAGCAGCACAGGGATAATGAACACTGAAGCTTTCTTT
TRBJ1-1,TRBV4-1,.,.,CASSQATPTEAFF,TGCGCCAGCAGCCAAGCAACCCCCACTGAAGCTTTCTTT
TRBJ1-2,TRBV9,.,TRBD1,CASSRTGGSGYTF,TGTGCCAGCAGTAGGACAGGGGGTAGTGGCTACACCTTC
TRBJ2-1,TRBV5-4,.,TRBD1,CASSLPGQGYNEQFF,TGTGCCAGCAGTCTCCCGGGACAGGGCTACAATGAGCAGTTCTTC
TRBJ2-1,TRBV7-9,.,.,CASSLAAGSSYNEQFF,TGTGCCAGCAGCTTAGCGGCGGGGAGCTCCTACAATGAGCAGTTCTTC
TRBJ2-2,TRBV27,.,.,CASSLIYRETGELFF,TGTGCCAGCAGTTTAATATACAGGGAAACCGGGGAGCTGTTTTTT
TRBJ1-4,TRBV6-6,.,.,CASTTGENEKLFF,TGTGCCAGCACCACGGGTGAAAATGAAAAACTGTTTTTT
TRBJ2-7,TRBV7-2,.,TRBD1,CASSLRDRSSYEQYF,TGTGCCAGCAGCTTAAGGGACAGGAGCTCCTACGAGCAGTACTTC
TRBJ1-2,TRBV30,once,.,CAWSVLQFGYTF,TGTGCCTGGAGTGTGTTACAGTTTGGCTACACCTTC
TRBJ2-7,TRBV7-2,many,TRBD1,CASSPGQGTYEQYF,TGTGCCAGCAGCCCGGGACAGGGGACCTACGAGCAGTACTTC
TRBJ2-3,TRBV7-9,.,.,CASSLVGGSTDTQYF,TGTGCCAGCAGCTTAGTGGGGGGTAGCACAGATACGCAGTATTTT
TRBJ2-2,TRBV7-3,.,TRBD2,CASSISGRTGELFF,TGTGCCAGCAGCATTAGCGGGAGGACCGGGGAGCTGTTTTTT
TRBJ1-5,TRBV4-2,.,.,CASSQEGHLNQPQHF,TGTGCCAGCAGCCAAGAGGGACACCTCAATCAGCCCCAGCATTTT
TRBJ2-3,TRBV7-2,.,.,CASSPLGGPGDTQYF,TGTGCCAGCAGCCCATTAGGGGGGCCAGGGGATACGCAGTATTTT
TRBJ2-7,TRBV6-5,.,TRBD1,CASTHRQGSSEQYF,TGTGCCAGCACTCACAGACAGGGGTCGAGCGAGCAGTACTTC
TRBJ2-3,TRBV18,.,.,CASARDSTDTQYF,TGTGCCAGCGCCCGGGACAGCACAGATACGCAGTATTTT
TRBJ1-4,TRBV29-1,once,.,CSVRGASEKLFF,TGCAGCGTTAGGGGGGCGTCCGAAAAACTGTTTTTT
TRBJ1-1,TRBV4-1,.,.,CASSSQGATEAFF,TGCGCCAGCAGCTCACAGGGTGCCACTGAAGCTTTCTTT
TRBJ1-1,TRBV12-5,.,.,CASVRGTEAFF,TGTGCTAGTGTTCGGGGGACTGAAGCTTTCTTT
TRBJ2-7,TRBV6-5,.,TRBD1,CASSYTGQGAYEQYF,TGTGCCAGCAGTTACACCGGACAGGGGGCCTACGAGCAGTACTTC
TRBJ1-5,TRBV5-6,.,.,CASSLGTGNQPQHF,TGTGCCAGCAGCTTGGGGACTGGAAATCAGCCCCAGCATTTT
TRBJ2-1,TRBV9,.,TRBD2,CASSVTSGSYNEQFF,TGTGCCAGCAGCGTTACTAGCGGTTCCTACAATGAGCAGTTCTTC
TRBJ1-6,TRBV5-1,few,.,CASSLGQESMGPLHF,TGCGCCAGCAGCTTGGGACAGGAATCAATGGGACCCCTCCACTTT
TRBJ1-2,TRBV7-9,few,.,CASSSPNYGYTF,TGTGCCAGCAGCTCCCCGAACTATGGCTACACCTTC
TRBJ2-7,TRBV30,.,TRBD2,CAWGAGSYEQYF,TGTGCCTGGGGAGCGGGATCCTACGAGCAGTACTTC
TRBJ2-7,TRBV5-4,.,.,CASSLGTGYEQYF,TGTGCCAGCAGCTTGGGGACTGGGTACGAGCAGTACTTC
TRBJ2-1,TRBV6-5,.,.,CASSYYATREEQFF,TGTGCCAGCAGTTATTACGCGACCCGCGAGGAGCAGTTCTTC
TRBJ1-1,TRBV7-3,few,.,CASSPLYGGGEAFF,TGTGCCAGCAGCCCTTTATATGGGGGAGGTGAAGCTTTCTTT
TRBJ1-2,TRBV7-2,.,.,CASSLYRRKNGGYTF,TGTGCCAGCAGCTTATACCGACGGAAGAATGGTGGCTACACCTTC
TRBJ2-7,TRBV7-2,.,.,CASSLQYYEQYF,TGTGCCAGCAGCTTACAGTATTACGAGCAGTACTTC
TRBJ2-7,TRBV7-9,.,TRBD1,CASSGQGASEQYF,TGTGCCAGTTCCGGACAGGGGGCCTCCGAGCAGTACTTC